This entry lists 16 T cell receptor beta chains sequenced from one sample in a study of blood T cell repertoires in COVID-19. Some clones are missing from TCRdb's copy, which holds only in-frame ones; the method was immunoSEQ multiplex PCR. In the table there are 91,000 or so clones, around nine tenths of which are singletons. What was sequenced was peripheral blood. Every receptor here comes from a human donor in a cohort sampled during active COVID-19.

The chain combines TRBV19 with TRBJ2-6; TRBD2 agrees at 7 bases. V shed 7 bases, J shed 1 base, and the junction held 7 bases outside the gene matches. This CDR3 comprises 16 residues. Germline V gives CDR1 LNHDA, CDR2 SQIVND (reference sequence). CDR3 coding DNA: TGTGCCAGTACCTATTGGGAGGGATCTGGGGCCAACGTCCTGACTTTC. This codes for CASTYWEGSGANVLTF.

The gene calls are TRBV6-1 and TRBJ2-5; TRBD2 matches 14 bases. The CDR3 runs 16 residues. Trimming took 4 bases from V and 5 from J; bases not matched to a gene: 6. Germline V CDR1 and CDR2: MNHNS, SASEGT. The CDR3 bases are TGTGCCAGCAGTGGGACTAGCGGGAGGCCGTGGGAGACCCAGTACTTC. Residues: CASSGTSGRPWETQYF.

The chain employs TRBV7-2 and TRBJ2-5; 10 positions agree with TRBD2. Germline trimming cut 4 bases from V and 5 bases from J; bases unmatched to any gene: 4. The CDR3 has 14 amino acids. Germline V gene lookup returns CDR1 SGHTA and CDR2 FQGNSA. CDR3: CASSSTSGSETQYF. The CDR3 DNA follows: TGTGCCAGCAGCTCGACTAGCGGGTCGGAGACCCAGTACTTC.

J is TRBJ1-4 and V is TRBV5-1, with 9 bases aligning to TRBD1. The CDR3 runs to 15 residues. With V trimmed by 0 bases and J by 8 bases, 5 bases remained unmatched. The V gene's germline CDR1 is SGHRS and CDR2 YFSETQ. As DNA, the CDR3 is TGCGCCAGCAGCTTGGTCGGGACAGGGTTGGAAAAACTGTTTTTT. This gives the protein CASSLVGTGLEKLFF.

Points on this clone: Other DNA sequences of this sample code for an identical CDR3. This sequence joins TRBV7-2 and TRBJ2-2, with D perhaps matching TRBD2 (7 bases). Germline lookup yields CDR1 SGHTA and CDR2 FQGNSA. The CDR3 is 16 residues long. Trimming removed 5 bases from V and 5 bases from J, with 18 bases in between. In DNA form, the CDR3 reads TGTGCCAGCAGCCATCTAAGGGGGAGGGGGACCGGGGAGCTGTTTTTT. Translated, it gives CASSHLRGRGTGELFF.

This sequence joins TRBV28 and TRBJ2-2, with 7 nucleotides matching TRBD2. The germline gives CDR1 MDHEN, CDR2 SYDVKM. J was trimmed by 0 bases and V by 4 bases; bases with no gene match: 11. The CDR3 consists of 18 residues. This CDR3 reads CASSSGSAGVANTGELFF. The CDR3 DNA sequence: TGTGCCAGCAGTTCGGGCTCTGCGGGGGTCGCGAACACCGGGGAGCTGTTTTTT.

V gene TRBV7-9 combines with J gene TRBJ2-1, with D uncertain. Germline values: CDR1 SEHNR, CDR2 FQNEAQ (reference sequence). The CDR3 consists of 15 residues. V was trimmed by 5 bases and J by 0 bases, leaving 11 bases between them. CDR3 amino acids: CASSHSVSSYNEQFF. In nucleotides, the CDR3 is TGTGCCAGCAGCCACTCCGTGAGCTCCTACAATGAGCAGTTCTTC.

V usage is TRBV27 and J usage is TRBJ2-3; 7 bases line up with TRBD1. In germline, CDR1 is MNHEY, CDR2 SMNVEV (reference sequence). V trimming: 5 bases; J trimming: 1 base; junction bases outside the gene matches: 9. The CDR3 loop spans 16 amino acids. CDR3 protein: CASSALDRVGTDTQYF. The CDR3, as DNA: TGTGCCAGCAGTGCTCTTGACAGGGTAGGCACAGATACGCAGTATTTT.

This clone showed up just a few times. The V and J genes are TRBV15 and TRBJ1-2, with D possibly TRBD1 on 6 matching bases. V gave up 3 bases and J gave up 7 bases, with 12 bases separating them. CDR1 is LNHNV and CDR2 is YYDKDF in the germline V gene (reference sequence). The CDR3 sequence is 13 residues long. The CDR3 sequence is CATSSGGALGYTF. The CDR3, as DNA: TGTGCCACCAGCAGTGGGGGGGCACTTGGCTACACCTTC.

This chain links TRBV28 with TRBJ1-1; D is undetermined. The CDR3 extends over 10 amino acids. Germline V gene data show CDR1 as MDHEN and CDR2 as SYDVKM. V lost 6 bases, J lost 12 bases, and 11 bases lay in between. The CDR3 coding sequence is TGTGCCAGCAGCCGACTACTTCCTTTCTTT. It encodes CASSRLLPFF.

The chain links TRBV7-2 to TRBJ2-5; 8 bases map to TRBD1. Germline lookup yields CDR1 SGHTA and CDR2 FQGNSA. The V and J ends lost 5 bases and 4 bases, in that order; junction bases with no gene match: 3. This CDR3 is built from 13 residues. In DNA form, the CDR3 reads TGTGCCAGCAGCACGGACAGGGCAGAGACCCAGTACTTC. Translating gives CASSTDRAETQYF.

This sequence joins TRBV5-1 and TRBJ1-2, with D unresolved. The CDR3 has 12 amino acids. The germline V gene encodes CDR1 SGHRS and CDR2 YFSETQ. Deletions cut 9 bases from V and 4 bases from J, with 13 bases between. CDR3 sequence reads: CANIQRTYGYTF. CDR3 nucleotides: TGCGCCAACATACAGAGAACCTATGGCTACACCTTC.

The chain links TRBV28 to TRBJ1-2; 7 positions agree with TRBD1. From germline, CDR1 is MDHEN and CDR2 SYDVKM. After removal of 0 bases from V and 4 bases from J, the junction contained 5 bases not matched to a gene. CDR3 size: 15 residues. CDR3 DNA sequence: TGTGCCAGCAGTTTATGGACAGGGTCCGGCTATGGCTACACCTTC. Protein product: CASSLWTGSGYGYTF.

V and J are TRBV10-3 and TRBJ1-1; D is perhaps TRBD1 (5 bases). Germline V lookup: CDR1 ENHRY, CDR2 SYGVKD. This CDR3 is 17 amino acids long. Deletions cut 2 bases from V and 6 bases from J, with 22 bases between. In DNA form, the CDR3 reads TGTGCCATCAGTGAGACGGCAGGGATTGGATTAGTCGCTGAAGCTTTCTTT. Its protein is CAISETAGIGLVAEAFF.

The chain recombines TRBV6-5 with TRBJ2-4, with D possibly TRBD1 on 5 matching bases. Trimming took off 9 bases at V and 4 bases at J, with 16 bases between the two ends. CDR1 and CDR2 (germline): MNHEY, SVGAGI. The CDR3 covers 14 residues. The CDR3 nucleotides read TGTGCCAGTTCTCCAGGGTTGTCAAAAAACATTCAGTACTTC. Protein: CASSPGLSKNIQYF.

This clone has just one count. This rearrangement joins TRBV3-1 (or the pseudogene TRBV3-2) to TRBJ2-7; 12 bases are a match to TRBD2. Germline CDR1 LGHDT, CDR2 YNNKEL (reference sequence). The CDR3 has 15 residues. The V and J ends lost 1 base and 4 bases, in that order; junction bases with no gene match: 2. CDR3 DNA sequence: TGTGCCAGCAGCCAAGGGACTAGCGGGATGTACGAGCAGTACTTC. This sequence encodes CASSQGTSGMYEQYF.